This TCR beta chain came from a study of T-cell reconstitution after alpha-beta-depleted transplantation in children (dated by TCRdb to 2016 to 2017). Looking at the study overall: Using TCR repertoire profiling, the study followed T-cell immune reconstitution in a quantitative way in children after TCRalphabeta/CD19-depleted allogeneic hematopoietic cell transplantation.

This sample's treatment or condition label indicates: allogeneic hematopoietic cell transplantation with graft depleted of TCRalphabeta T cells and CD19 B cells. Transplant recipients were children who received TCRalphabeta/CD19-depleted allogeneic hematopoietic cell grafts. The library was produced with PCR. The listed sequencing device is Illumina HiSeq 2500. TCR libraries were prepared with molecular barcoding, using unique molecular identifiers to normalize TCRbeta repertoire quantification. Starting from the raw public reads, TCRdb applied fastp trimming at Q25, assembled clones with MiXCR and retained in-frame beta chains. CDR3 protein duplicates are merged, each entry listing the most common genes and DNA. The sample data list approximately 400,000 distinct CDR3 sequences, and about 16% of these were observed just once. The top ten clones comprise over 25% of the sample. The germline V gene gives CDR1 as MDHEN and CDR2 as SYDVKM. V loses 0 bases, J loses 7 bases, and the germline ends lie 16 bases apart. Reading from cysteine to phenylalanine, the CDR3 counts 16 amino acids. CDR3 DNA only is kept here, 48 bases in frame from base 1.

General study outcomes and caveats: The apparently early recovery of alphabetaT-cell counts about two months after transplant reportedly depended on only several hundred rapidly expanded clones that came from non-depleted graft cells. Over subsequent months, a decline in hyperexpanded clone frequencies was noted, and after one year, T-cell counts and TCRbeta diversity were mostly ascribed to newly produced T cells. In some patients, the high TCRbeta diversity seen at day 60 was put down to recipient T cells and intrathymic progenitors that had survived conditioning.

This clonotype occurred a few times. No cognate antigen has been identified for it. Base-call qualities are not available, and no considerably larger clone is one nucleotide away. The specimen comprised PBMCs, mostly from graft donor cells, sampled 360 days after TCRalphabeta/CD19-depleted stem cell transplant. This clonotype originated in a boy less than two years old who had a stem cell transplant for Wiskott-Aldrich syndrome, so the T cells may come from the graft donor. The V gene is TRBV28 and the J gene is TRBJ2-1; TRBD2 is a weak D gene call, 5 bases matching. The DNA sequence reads TGTGCCAGCAGTTTATGGGGCAGGTCTACGGGGAATGAGCAGTTCTTC. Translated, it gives CASSLWGRSTGNEQFF.